This T cell receptor beta chain was obtained from a study of T cells in localized non-small cell lung cancer. Study findings and constraints: Owing to sequencing of a solitary tumor region, heterogeneity cannot be discounted.

Of note for this clone: Its antigen is not identified.

Sequencing was performed with immunoSEQ multiplex PCR; in TCRdb, only in-frame clones are kept and a portion is missing. Of roughly 39,000 clones detected, roughly 91% appear once; the ten largest clones hold about 10%. The sample here was PBMCs, taken before any cancer treatment. This clonotype was sampled from a woman aged 35 to 75 with stage II lung adenocarcinoma.

The CDR3 here is CASSPGTSSEETQYF. Here the CDR3 DNA reads TGTGCCAGCAGTCCCGGGACATCCTCCGAAGAGACCCAGTACTTC. V usage is TRBV9 and J usage is TRBJ2-5; perhaps TRBD1 as D (6 bases). Trimming removed 5 bases from V and 3 bases from J, with 17 bases in between. The CDR3 covers 15 residues. CDR1 is SGDLS, CDR2 YYNGEE, per germline.